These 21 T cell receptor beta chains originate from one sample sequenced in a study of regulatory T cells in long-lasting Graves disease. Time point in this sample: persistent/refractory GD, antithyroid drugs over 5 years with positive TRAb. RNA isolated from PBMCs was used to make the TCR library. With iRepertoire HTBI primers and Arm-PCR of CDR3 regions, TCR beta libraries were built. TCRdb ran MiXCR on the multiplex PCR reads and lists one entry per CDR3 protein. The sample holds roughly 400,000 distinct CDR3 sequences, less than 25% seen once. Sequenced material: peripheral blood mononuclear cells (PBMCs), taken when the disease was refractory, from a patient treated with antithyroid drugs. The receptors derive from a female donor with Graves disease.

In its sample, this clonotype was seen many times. CDR3 DNA sequence: TGTGCCAGCCGCGCGGGCCTACAAGAGACCCAGTACTTC. It translates to CASRAGLQETQYF. The genes are TRBV28 and TRBJ2-5, with D perhaps TRBD2 (5 bases). The CDR3 is made up of 13 amino acids. Looked up from germline, CDR1 is MDHEN and CDR2 is SYDVKM. The V end was cut by 8 bases, the J end by 2 bases, with 12 bases between.

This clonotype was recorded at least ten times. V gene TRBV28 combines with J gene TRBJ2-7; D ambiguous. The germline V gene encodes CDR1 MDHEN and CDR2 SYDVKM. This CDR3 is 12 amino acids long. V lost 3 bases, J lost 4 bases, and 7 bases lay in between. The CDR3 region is CASSFWGYEQYF. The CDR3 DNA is TGTGCCAGCAGTTTCTGGGGATACGAGCAGTACTTC.

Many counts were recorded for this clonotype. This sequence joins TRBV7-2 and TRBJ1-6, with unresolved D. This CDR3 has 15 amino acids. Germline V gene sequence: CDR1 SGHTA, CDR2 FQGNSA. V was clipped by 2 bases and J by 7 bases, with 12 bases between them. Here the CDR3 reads CASSLRQSGNSPLHF. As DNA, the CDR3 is TGTGCCAGCAGCTTACGGCAGTCAGGCAATTCACCCCTCCACTTT.

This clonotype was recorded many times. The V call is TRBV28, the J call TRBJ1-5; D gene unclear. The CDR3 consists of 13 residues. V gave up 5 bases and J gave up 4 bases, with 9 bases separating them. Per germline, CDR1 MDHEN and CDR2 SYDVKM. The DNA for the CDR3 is TGTGCCAGCAGTCGGACGGATAATCAGCCCCAGCATTTT. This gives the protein CASSRTDNQPQHF.

CDR3 in amino acids: CAISGGPRQPQHF. Here the CDR3 DNA reads TGTGCCATCTCGGGGGGGCCTAGACAGCCCCAGCATTTT. The chain couples TRBV19 to TRBJ1-5, with a possible D match to TRBD1 (6 bases). Germline V gene sequence: CDR1 LNHDA, CDR2 SQIVND (reference sequence). CDR3 length: 13 residues. The ends were cut back, 10 bases at V and 7 bases at J, with 17 bases in the middle.

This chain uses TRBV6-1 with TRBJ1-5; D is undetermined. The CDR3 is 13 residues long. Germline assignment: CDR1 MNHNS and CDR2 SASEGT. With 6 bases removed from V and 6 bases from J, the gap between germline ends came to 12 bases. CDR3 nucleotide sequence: TGTGCCAGCAGGGAGCGTTTTCGTCAGCCCCAGCATTTT. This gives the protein CASRERFRQPQHF.

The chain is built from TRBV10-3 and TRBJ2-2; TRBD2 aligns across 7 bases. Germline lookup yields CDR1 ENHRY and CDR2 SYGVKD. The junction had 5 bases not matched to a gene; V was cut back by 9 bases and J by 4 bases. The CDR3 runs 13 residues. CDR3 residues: CAMGGGSTGELFF. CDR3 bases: TGTGCCATGGGAGGCGGGAGCACCGGGGAGCTGTTTTTT.

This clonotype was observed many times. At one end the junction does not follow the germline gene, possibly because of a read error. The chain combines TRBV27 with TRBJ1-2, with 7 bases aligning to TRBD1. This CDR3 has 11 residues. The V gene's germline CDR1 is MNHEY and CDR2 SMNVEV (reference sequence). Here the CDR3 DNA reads TGTGCCAGCAGCGCCACAGGGGCACTTGTCTTC. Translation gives CASSATGALVF.

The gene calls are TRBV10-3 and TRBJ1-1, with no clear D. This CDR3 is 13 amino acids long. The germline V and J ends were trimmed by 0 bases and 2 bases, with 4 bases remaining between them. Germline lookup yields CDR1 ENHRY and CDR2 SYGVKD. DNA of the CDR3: TGTGCCATCAGTGAGTCGGACAACACTGAAGCTTTCTTT. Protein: CAISESDNTEAFF.

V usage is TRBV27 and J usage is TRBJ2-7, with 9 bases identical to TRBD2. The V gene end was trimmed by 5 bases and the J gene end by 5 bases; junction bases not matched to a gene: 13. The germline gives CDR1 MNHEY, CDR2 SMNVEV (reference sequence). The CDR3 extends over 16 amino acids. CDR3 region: CASSPKTSGLLDEQYF. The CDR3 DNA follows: TGTGCCAGCAGTCCTAAGACTAGCGGCCTTTTGGACGAGCAGTACTTC.

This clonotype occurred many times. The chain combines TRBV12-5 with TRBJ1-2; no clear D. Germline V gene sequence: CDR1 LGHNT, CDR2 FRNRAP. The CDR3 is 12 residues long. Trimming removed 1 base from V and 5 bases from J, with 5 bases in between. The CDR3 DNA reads TGTGCTAGTGGTTTGGGGACTTATGGCTACACCTTC. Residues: CASGLGTYGYTF.

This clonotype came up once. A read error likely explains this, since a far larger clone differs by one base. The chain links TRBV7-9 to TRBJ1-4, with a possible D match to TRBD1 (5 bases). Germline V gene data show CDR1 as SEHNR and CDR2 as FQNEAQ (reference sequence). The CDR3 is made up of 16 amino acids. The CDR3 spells CTSSLAGQGTNEKLFF. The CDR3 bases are TGTACCAGCAGCTTAGCTGGCCAGGGTACTAATGAAAAACTGTTTTTT.

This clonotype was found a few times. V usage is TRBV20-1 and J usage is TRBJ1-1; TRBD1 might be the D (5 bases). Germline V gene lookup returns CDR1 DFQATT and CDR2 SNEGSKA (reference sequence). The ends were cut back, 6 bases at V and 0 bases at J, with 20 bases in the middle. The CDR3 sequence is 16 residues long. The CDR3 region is CSALILQGRMNTEAFF. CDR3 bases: TGCAGTGCCCTTATTTTGCAGGGTAGGATGAACACTGAAGCTTTCTTT.

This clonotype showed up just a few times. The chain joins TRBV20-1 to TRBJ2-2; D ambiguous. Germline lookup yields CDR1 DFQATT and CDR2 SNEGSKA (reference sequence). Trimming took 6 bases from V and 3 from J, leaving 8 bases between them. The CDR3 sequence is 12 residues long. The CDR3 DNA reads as TGCAGTGCCTTAAAGGACACCGGGGAGCTGTTTTTT. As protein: CSALKDTGELFF.

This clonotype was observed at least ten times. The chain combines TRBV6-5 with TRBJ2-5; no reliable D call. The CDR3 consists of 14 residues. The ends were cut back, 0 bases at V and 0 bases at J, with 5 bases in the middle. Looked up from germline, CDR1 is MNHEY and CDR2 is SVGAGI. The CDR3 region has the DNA TGTGCCAGCAGTTACTCAGCGTACCAAGAGACCCAGTACTTC. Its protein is CASSYSAYQETQYF.

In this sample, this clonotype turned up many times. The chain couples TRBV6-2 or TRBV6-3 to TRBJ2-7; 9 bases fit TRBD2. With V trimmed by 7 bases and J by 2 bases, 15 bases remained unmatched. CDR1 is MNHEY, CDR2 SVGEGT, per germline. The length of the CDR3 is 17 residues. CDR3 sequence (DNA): TGTGCCAGCAATCCGAGGTCTAGCGGGATCCCGCCCTACGAGCAGTACTTC. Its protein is CASNPRSSGIPPYEQYF.

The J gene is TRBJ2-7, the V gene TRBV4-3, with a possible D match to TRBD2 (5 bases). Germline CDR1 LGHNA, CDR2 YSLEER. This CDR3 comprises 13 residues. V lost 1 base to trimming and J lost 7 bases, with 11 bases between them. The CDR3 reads CASSQVDGEEQYF. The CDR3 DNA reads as TGCGCCAGCAGCCAAGTTGACGGGGAGGAGCAGTACTTC.

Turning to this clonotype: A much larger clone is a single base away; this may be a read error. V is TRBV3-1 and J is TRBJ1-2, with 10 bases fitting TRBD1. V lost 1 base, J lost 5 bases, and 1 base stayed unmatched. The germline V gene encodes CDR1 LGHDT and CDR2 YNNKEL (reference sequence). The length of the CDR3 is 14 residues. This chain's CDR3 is CASSQGQGAYGYTF. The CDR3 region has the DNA TGTGCCAGCAGCCAAGGACAGGGGGCTTATGGCTACACCTTC.

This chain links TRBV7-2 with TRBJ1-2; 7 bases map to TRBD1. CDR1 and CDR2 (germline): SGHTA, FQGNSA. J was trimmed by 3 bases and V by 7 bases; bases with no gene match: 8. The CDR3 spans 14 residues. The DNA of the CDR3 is TGTGCCAGCACACCGACCGGGACAGACTATGGCTACACCTTC. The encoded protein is CASTPTGTDYGYTF.

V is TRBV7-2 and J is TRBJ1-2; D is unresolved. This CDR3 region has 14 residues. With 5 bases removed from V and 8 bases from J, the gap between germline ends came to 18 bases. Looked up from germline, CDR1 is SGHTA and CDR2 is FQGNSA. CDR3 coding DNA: TGTGCCAGCAGCCCGGACGGAGTCTTAGGGGGCTACACCTTC. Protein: CASSPDGVLGGYTF.

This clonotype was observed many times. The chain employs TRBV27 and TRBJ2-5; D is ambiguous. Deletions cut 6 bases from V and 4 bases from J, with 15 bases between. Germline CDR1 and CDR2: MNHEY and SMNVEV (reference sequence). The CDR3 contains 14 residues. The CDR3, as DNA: TGTGCCAGCAGACCCATTCGTACGGTAGAGACCCAGTACTTC. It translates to CASRPIRTVETQYF.